Below, 22 T cell receptor beta chains from the same sample are listed, as sequenced in a study of OX40 agonist ivuxolimab in advanced cancers. Repertoires were generated with immunoSEQ multiplex PCR, while TCRdb's copy carries only in-frame clones and drops some. Altogether around 100,000 clones are present, roughly 90% being singletons, with the ten largest covering about 0.16%. The specimen was CD4+ or CD8+ T cells sorted from blood, collected in a trial of the OX40 agonist ivuxolimab. The source of these receptors is an adult with an advanced solid tumor such as melanoma, head and neck, liver or kidney cancer.

V usage is TRBV30 and J usage is TRBJ2-2; TRBD2 matches 10 bases. V lost 4 bases to trimming and J lost 5 bases; unmatched junction nucleotides: 7. Per the germline V gene, CDR1 is GTSNPN and CDR2 is SVGIG (reference sequence). The CDR3 is made up of 15 amino acids. The CDR3 sequence is CAWNRAGGITGELFF. CDR3 bases: TGTGCCTGGAATCGAGCGGGAGGGATTACCGGGGAGCTGTTTTTT.

This sequence joins TRBV14 and TRBJ1-5; weak D call: TRBD1 (5 bases). V lost 0 bases, J lost 4 bases, and 13 bases lay in between. Per the germline V gene, CDR1 is SGHDN and CDR2 is FVKESK. The CDR3 has 16 residues. The CDR3 sequence: CASSQDVGGYNQPQHF. As DNA, the CDR3 is TGTGCCAGCAGCCAAGATGTGGGGGGTTATAATCAGCCCCAGCATTTT.

This chain joins TRBV7-2 and TRBJ2-1; 7 nucleotides match TRBD2. Trimming at V came to 1 base and at J to 2 bases, leaving 2 bases not matched to a gene. This CDR3 comprises 15 residues. Germline V lookup: CDR1 SGHTA, CDR2 FQGNSA. The CDR3 DNA reads as TGTGCCAGCAGCTTAGGCGGGAGTCCCTACAATGAGCAGTTCTTC. Its translation is CASSLGGSPYNEQFF.

The rearrangement joins TRBV7-3 to TRBJ1-4; 8 nucleotides align to TRBD1. After removal of 2 bases from V and 7 bases from J, the junction contained 6 bases not matched to a gene. CDR3 length equals 15 residues. Germline V gene sequence: CDR1 SGHTA, CDR2 FQGTGA. In DNA form, the CDR3 reads TGTGCCAGCAGCTTATCAGGGGGCCGGGGTGAAAAACTGTTTTTT. Amino acid sequence: CASSLSGGRGEKLFF.

This rearrangement joins TRBV2 to TRBJ2-2; perhaps TRBD1 as D (5 bases). The CDR3 spans 13 residues. Germline CDR1 is SNHLY and CDR2 is FYNNEI. V lost 8 bases, J lost 5 bases, and 12 bases lay in between. The CDR3 coding sequence is TGTGCCAGCGGGTCTCAGGGAACCGGGGAGCTGTTTTTT. Encoded protein: CASGSQGTGELFF.

V and J are TRBV27 and TRBJ1-5; possibly TRBD1 for D (5 bases). CDR1 is MNHEY, CDR2 SMNVEV, per germline (reference sequence). The CDR3 loop spans 14 amino acids. Trimming removed 4 bases from V and 3 bases from J, with 10 bases in between. CDR3 region: CASSWGSSNQPQHF. The CDR3 nucleotides read TGTGCCAGCAGTTGGGGGAGCTCCAATCAGCCCCAGCATTTT.

The gene calls are TRBV9 and TRBJ2-1; D tentatively reads TRBD1 or TRBD2 (5 bases each). The length of the CDR3 is 16 residues. CDR1 and CDR2 (germline): SGDLS, YYNGEE. Trimming removed 4 bases from V and 0 bases from J, with 14 bases in between. The DNA of the CDR3 is TGTGCCAGCAGCCAGTCCGGGACGGTCTCCTACAATGAGCAGTTCTTC. Translation: CASSQSGTVSYNEQFF.

The J gene is TRBJ2-1, the V gene TRBV9, with D possibly being TRBD2 (7 bases). Germline V gives CDR1 SGDLS, CDR2 YYNGEE. V was cut by 3 bases and J by 5 bases, with 15 bases left in between. CDR3 length: 15 amino acids. In nucleotides, the CDR3 is TGTGCCAGCAGCGGCTCGGGGGGCCCGCACAATGAGCAGTTCTTC. It specifies CASSGSGGPHNEQFF.

This chain uses TRBV21-1 with TRBJ2-7; the DNA was not used to check the table's D call, TRBD1. TRBV21-1 is a recognized pseudogene. The CDR3 sequence is 14 residues long. DNA for the CDR3: TGTGCCAGCAGCAGGGACAGGGGGATCTACGAGCAGTACTTC. Translating gives CASSRDRGIYEQYF.

V and J are TRBV6-1 and TRBJ1-4, with TRBD1 as a possible D gene (5 bases). The germline CDR1 and CDR2 sequences are MNHNS and SASEGT. V lost 6 bases, J lost 8 bases, and 13 bases lay in between. The CDR3 length is 13 residues. The CDR3 DNA sequence: TGTGCCAGCAGATGGCAGGGTATAGAAAAACTGTTTTTT. This codes for CASRWQGIEKLFF.

The chain joins TRBV4-1 to TRBJ1-3, with D unresolved. CDR1 is MGHRA and CDR2 is YSYEKL in the germline V gene. Trimming cost V 0 bases and J 0 bases, with 6 bases left between them. The CDR3 consists of 15 residues. The CDR3 nucleotides read TGCGCCAGCAGCCAAGAATTATTCTCTGGAAACACCATATATTTT. This encodes CASSQELFSGNTIYF.

The V call is TRBV6-1, the J call TRBJ1-2; 10 bases are shared with TRBD1. Germline-derived CDR1 and CDR2 are MNHNS and SASEGT. The CDR3 spans 14 residues. V lost 6 bases and J lost 8; bases outside the gene matches: 9. In DNA form, the CDR3 reads TGTGCCAGCAGAATGACAGGGGGCAGGGGGGGCTACACCTTC. Protein product: CASRMTGGRGGYTF.

The chain has TRBV7-3 and TRBJ2-6; D not certain. Germline loops: CDR1 SGHTA, CDR2 FQGTGA. This CDR3 is 13 amino acids long. V lost 5 bases and J lost 0, with 2 bases in between. The DNA for the CDR3 is TGTGCCAGCAGCAACTCTGGGGCCAACGTCCTGACTTTC. Its protein is CASSNSGANVLTF.

V gene TRBV9 combines with J gene TRBJ1-3, with 10 bases matching TRBD1. Trimming removed 3 bases from V and 4 bases from J; junction bases left unmatched: 7. Germline V lookup: CDR1 SGDLS, CDR2 YYNGEE. The CDR3 totals 16 residues. The CDR3 DNA is TGTGCCAGCAGCGCCCGACAGGGGGCAACGGGAAACACCATATATTTT. Protein sequence: CASSARQGATGNTIYF. Complete variable domain (other parts from reference TRBV9 and TRBJ1-3): DSGVTQTPKHLITATGQRVTLRCSPRSGDLSVYWYQQSLDQGLQFLIQYYNGEERAKGNILERFSAQQFPDLHSELNLSSLELGDSALYFCASSARQGATGNTIYFGEGSWLTVV.

This clone was seen only a few times. This chain uses TRBV27 with TRBJ2-3; D gene unclear. CDR1 is MNHEY, CDR2 SMNVEV, per germline (reference sequence). This CDR3 is 13 amino acids long. The ends were cut back, 1 base at V and 8 bases at J, with 10 bases in the middle. CDR3 loop: CASSLLAVGTQYF. DNA for the CDR3: TGTGCCAGCAGTTTATTGGCTGTAGGTACGCAGTATTTT.

The V and J genes are TRBV27 and TRBJ2-7, with 8 bases that match TRBD1. The CDR3 is 14 amino acids. The junction had 7 bases not matched to a gene; V was cut back by 4 bases and J by 5 bases. CDR1 and CDR2 from the germline V gene are MNHEY and SMNVEV (reference sequence). In nucleotides, the CDR3 is TGTGCCAGCAGTTCCCGGACAGGGACCCACGAGCAGTACTTC. This gives the protein CASSSRTGTHEQYF.

The chain links TRBV15 to TRBJ2-7; 8 nucleotides line up with TRBD1. V dropped 4 bases and J dropped 5; count of bases not matched to a gene: 10. CDR1 LNHNV and CDR2 YYDKDF come from the germline V gene (reference sequence). The CDR3 extends over 15 amino acids. This CDR3 reads CATSKWAGGRDEQYF. In DNA form, the CDR3 reads TGTGCCACCAGCAAGTGGGCAGGGGGCCGGGACGAGCAGTACTTC.

The chain is built from TRBV19 and TRBJ1-2, with a tentative D call TRBD1 (5 bases). Germline-derived CDR1 and CDR2 are LNHDA and SQIVND (reference sequence). The CDR3 length is 14 residues. Trimming left V 4 bases short and J 4 bases short, with 13 bases between. DNA of the CDR3: TGTGCCAGTAGTAAGGGACGGGACCTCTATGGCTACACCTTC. This sequence encodes CASSKGRDLYGYTF. The variable domain in full, with the rest retrieved from reference TRBV19 and TRBJ1-2, is DGGITQSPKYLFRKEGQNVTLSCEQNLNHDAMYWYRQDPGQGLRLIYYSQIVNDFQKGDIAEGYSVSREKKESFPLTVTSAQKNPTAFYLCASSKGRDLYGYTFGSGTRLTVV.

The J gene is TRBJ2-7, the V gene TRBV6-1, with D unclear. The CDR3 is 11 residues long. Trimming took 7 bases from V and 3 from J, leaving 7 bases between them. CDR1 is MNHNS, CDR2 SASEGT, per germline. CDR3 region: CASTLGYEQYF. CDR3 bases: TGTGCCAGCACCCTTGGCTACGAGCAGTACTTC.

The rearrangement joins TRBV29-1 to TRBJ2-3, with 16 bases identical to TRBD2. Trimming removed 4 bases from V and 2 bases from J; junction bases left unmatched: 6. The CDR3 covers 17 residues. From germline, CDR1 is SQVTM and CDR2 ANQGSEA. The CDR3 reads CSVASGLAGGFTDTQYF. The CDR3 DNA sequence: TGCAGCGTTGCATCGGGACTAGCGGGAGGGTTCACAGATACGCAGTATTTT.

The V call is TRBV25-1, the J call TRBJ2-7; D is unclear. This CDR3 contains 15 residues. Germline V gene data show CDR1 as MGHDK and CDR2 as SYGVNS. Trimming removed 5 bases from V and 0 bases from J, with 14 bases in between. The CDR3 sequence: CASSPPTVHSYEQYF. The DNA of the CDR3 is TGTGCCAGCAGTCCTCCAACGGTGCACTCCTACGAGCAGTACTTC.

This chain links TRBV5-4 with TRBJ2-1, with D possibly being TRBD1 (6 bases). CDR1 and CDR2 (germline): SGHNT, YYREEE (reference sequence). The CDR3 spans 15 residues. V lost 5 bases and J 4 bases, leaving 16 bases between the germline ends. Here the CDR3 DNA reads TGTGCCAGCAGGATACAGGGTCCCCGGTACAATGAGCAGTTCTTC. This sequence encodes CASRIQGPRYNEQFF.